Listed below are T cell receptor beta chains from one sample, sequenced in a study of shared clonotypes between healthy human individuals. Produced via immunoSEQ multiplex PCR; TCRdb's table is partial and in-frame only. The table has 2 million to 2.5 million clones, 90% to 97% seen once. Sequenced input: naive CD4+ T cells sorted from blood. These receptors all stem from a man between 18 and 29 years old in good health. Each CDR3 is given with its conserved first and last residue. D genes are given only for firm matches. Rows may omit the clone size; those that give it use once, few, many or a size class.

>TRBJ1-2|once|NA|TRBV29-1
CSVVLNYGYTF
TGCAGCGTTGTACTCAACTATGGCTACACCTTC
>TRBJ2-3|NA|TRBD1|TRBV30
CAWSAGTGVTDTQYF
TGTGCCTGGAGCGCCGGGACAGGGGTCACAGATACGCAGTATTTT
>TRBJ2-3|NA|TRBD2|TRBV11-2
CASSLDLWGGRSDTQYF
TGTGCCAGCAGCTTAGATCTATGGGGGGGAAGGTCAGATACGCAGTATTTT
>TRBJ2-2|NA|NA|TRBV30
CAWSVRVAAGELFF
TGTGCCTGGAGTGTACGGGTTGCCGCCGGGGAGCTGTTTTTT
>TRBJ2-7|NA|NA|TRBV11-2
CASSLSRVIYEQYF
TGTGCCAGCAGCTTATCCAGGGTGATTTACGAGCAGTACTTC
>TRBJ1-4|NA|NA|TRBV18
CASSPRETNEKLFF
TGTGCCAGCTCACCCCGGGAGACGAATGAAAAACTGTTTTTT
>TRBJ1-4|NA|NA|TRBV27
CASSPLDLTNEKLFF
TGTGCCAGCAGTCCCCTCGATCTAACTAATGAAAAACTGTTTTTT
>TRBJ2-7|NA|TRBD1|TRBV10-3
CAIGQGWTYEQYF
TGTGCCATAGGACAGGGGTGGACCTACGAGCAGTACTTC
>TRBJ2-5|NA|NA|TRBV5-4
CASSLNPGTQETQYF
TGTGCCAGCAGCTTGAATCCAGGGACGCAAGAGACCCAGTACTTC
>TRBJ1-2|NA|TRBD1|TRBV28
CASSAENRGSYGYTF
TGTGCCAGCAGCGCGGAAAACAGGGGAAGCTATGGCTACACCTTC
>TRBJ2-3|NA|NA|TRBV28
CASSLPLAGTDTQYF
TGTGCCAGCAGTCTGCCCTTGGCGGGCACAGATACGCAGTATTTT
>TRBJ1-1|NA|TRBD1|TRBV6-5
CASRRTGASSTEAFF
TGTGCCAGCAGGAGGACAGGGGCTTCGAGCACTGAAGCTTTCTTT